A selection of T cell receptor beta chains follows, all from one sample in a study of T cell repertoires in cytomegalovirus infection. MiXCR was run by TCRdb on the reads, yielding one entry per CDR3 protein. The repertoire has under 300,000 distinct CDR3 sequences, 9% to 15% of them found once; the top ten carry under 2%. The sequencing sample was made of PBMCs. The receptors were gathered from a human donor in good health (CMV status not recorded). Some clones in this sample may be carry-over from other donors' samples. Each CDR3 is given with its conserved first and last residue. A D gene is named only where the DNA matches it firmly. Not every row has a clone size; where given, it reads once, few, many or a size class.

>.|TRBV27|TRBJ2-7|TRBD1
CASRSFRDRVHEQYF
TGTGCCAGCAGATCTTTTAGAGACAGGGTCCACGAGCAGTACTTC
>many|TRBV7-2|TRBJ2-2|.
CASEPASHTGELFF
TGTGCCAGTGAGCCGGCCAGTCACACCGGGGAGCTGTTTTTT
>many|TRBV7-2|TRBJ1-1|.
CASSPLNRFNTEAFF
TGTGCCAGCAGCCCCCTGAACAGGTTTAACACTGAAGCTTTCTTT
>many|TRBV7-2|TRBJ2-7|.
CASSLGGTAYEQYF
TGTGCCAGCAGCTTAGGCGGGACAGCCTACGAGCAGTACTTC
>few|TRBV6-2/TRBV6-3|TRBJ1-1|.
CASRVTNTEAFF
TGTGCCAGCAGGGTGACTAACACTGAAGCTTTCTTT
>few|TRBV5-4|TRBJ2-5|.
CASSPPRGGGGAMYF
TGTGCCAGCAGCCCCCCGAGGGGGGGTGGAGGGGCTATGTACTTC
>many|TRBV7-8|TRBJ1-1|.
CASSVRGDSMNTEAFF
TGTGCCAGCAGCGTTAGGGGGGACTCAATGAACACTGAAGCTTTCTTT
>.|TRBV28|TRBJ1-1|TRBD1
CASSIWTGGNTEAFF
TGTGCCAGCAGTATCTGGACAGGGGGAAATACTGAAGCTTTCTTT
>.|TRBV28|TRBJ2-2|.
CATQGMSGELFF
TGTGCCACCCAGGGGATGTCCGGGGAGCTGTTTTTT
>.|TRBV5-6|TRBJ2-1|.
CASSPGPEVWNEQFF
TGTGCCAGCAGCCCCGGACCGGAGGTTTGGAATGAGCAGTTCTTC
>few|TRBV29-1|TRBJ2-5|.
CSVGEGVKTQYF
TGCAGCGTAGGGGAGGGGGTTAAGACCCAGTACTTC
>many|TRBV19|TRBJ2-2|TRBD1
CASGPQGKGELFF
TGTGCCAGTGGCCCACAGGGGAAGGGGGAGCTGTTTTTT
>many|TRBV2|TRBJ2-1|TRBD2
CASIRLAGESNEQFF
TGTGCCAGCATCAGACTAGCGGGAGAAAGCAATGAGCAGTTCTTC
>few|TRBV11-1|TRBJ2-7|TRBD1
CASSPQPTGGGEQYF
TGTGCCAGCAGCCCGCAACCAACAGGGGGTGGCGAGCAGTACTTC
>few|TRBV29-1|TRBJ2-7|.
CSVLDGEQYF
TGCAGCGTTTTAGACGGCGAGCAGTACTTC
>many|TRBV7-2|TRBJ2-5|.
CASSFMTGQETQYF
TGTGCCAGCAGCTTTATGACAGGTCAAGAGACCCAGTACTTC
>many|TRBV6-2/TRBV6-3|TRBJ2-7|TRBD2
CASSDTSGSSYEQYF
TGTGCCAGCAGCGATACTAGCGGGAGCTCCTACGAGCAGTACTTC
>many|TRBV12-3/TRBV12-4|TRBJ2-3|TRBD2
CASSPGLATQYF
TGTGCCAGCAGTCCAGGACTAGCTACGCAGTATTTT
>many|TRBV5-5|TRBJ2-1|.
CARAGAREQFF
TGTGCCAGAGCAGGTGCCCGGGAGCAGTTCTTC
>.|TRBV11-2|TRBJ2-3|.
CASSLCRITDTQYF
TGTGCCAGCAGCTTGTGTCGGATCACAGATACGCAGTATTTT
>many|TRBV11-2|TRBJ2-1|TRBD2
CASSLQTSRDNEQFF
TGTGCCAGCAGCCTACAGACTAGCAGGGACAATGAGCAGTTCTTC
>few|TRBV29-1|TRBJ2-5|.
CSVRAGDRETQYF
TGCAGCGTTAGGGCAGGGGATCGAGAGACCCAGTACTTC
>.|TRBV5-1|TRBJ2-1|.
CASHSFDEQFF
TGCGCCAGCCACAGCTTTGATGAGCAGTTCTTC
>many|TRBV7-6|TRBJ2-1|TRBD2
CASSLDTLAGGTEQFF
TGTGCCAGCAGCTTAGACACTCTAGCGGGAGGAACCGAGCAGTTCTTC
>many|TRBV28|TRBJ2-7|.
CASSYYREQYF
TGTGCCAGCAGTTATTACAGGGAGCAGTACTTC
>many|TRBV7-3|TRBJ1-5|.
CASSTGINQPQHF
TGTGCCAGCAGTACAGGGATCAATCAGCCCCAGCATTTT
>few|TRBV29-1|TRBJ1-2|.
CSGEGVIYGYTF
TGCAGCGGGGAGGGGGTTATCTATGGCTACACCTTC
>few|TRBV6-5|TRBJ1-1|.
CASSYSLGQREAFF
TGTGCCAGCAGTTACAGTTTAGGGCAGAGGGAAGCTTTCTTT
>many|TRBV7-2|TRBJ2-5|.
CASSLAYGPQETQYF
TGTGCCAGCAGCTTGGCGTACGGACCGCAAGAGACCCAGTACTTC
>many|TRBV7-8|TRBJ2-2|.
CASSYTERNTGELFF
TGTGCCAGCAGCTACACAGAACGGAACACCGGGGAGCTGTTTTTT
>few|TRBV6-1|TRBJ2-1|TRBD2
CASRDWRGGHNEQFF
TGTGCCAGCAGGGACTGGCGGGGGGGCCACAATGAGCAGTTCTTC
>.|TRBV6-5|TRBJ1-6|.
CASHASSYNSPLHF
TGTGCCAGCCACGCAAGCTCCTATAATTCACCCCTCCACTTT
>many|TRBV7-9|TRBJ2-2|.
CASNPTVTGELFF
TGTGCCAGCAACCCGACAGTCACCGGGGAGCTGTTTTTT
>.|TRBV4-2|TRBJ1-6|.
CASRRQLQSPLHF
TGTGCCAGCAGGCGACAGTTACAGTCACCCCTCCACTTT
>many|TRBV7-2|TRBJ2-1|TRBD2
CASSPNGRPNNEQFF
TGTGCCAGCAGTCCTAACGGGAGGCCTAACAATGAGCAGTTCTTC
>few|TRBV19|TRBJ2-5|.
CASSKSTGWGETQYF
TGTGCCAGTAGTAAATCAACGGGATGGGGAGAGACCCAGTACTTC
>few|TRBV20-1|TRBJ2-7|.
CSAAIDGASSGEQYF
TGCAGTGCTGCAATTGACGGTGCTAGTAGCGGCGAGCAGTACTTC
>.|TRBV18|TRBJ2-5|.
CASSPETETQYF
TGTGCCAGCTCACCAGAGACGGAGACCCAGTACTTC
>.|TRBV20-1|TRBJ1-1|.
CSASPPGAVTEAFF
TGCAGTGCTTCGCCGCCGGGGGCGGTCACTGAAGCTTTCTTT
>many|TRBV19|TRBJ1-1|TRBD1
CASDALAGGRGTEAFF
TGTGCCAGTGACGCACTGGCAGGGGGCAGGGGCACTGAAGCTTTCTTT
>.|TRBV6-2/TRBV6-3|TRBJ1-6|.
CASSWTSRDSPLHF
TGTGCCAGCAGTTGGACCTCTAGGGATTCACCCCTCCACTTT
>.|TRBV29-1|TRBJ2-3|.
CSVEAPPGTDTQYF
TGCAGCGTTGAAGCACCCCCGGGGACAGATACGCAGTATTTT
>few|TRBV6-2/TRBV6-3|TRBJ2-7|.
CASTTGQTSSYEQYF
TGTGCCAGCACTACTGGACAGACTTCCTCCTACGAGCAGTACTTC
>many|TRBV12-3/TRBV12-4|TRBJ1-5|.
CASSFRAQQPQHF
TGTGCCAGCAGTTTCAGGGCTCAGCAGCCCCAGCATTTT